The next 26 T cell receptor beta chains were all read from a single sample in a study of early T cells in non-severe SARS-CoV-2 infection (dated by TCRdb to the early 2020s). Library construction relied on 5' RACE. TCRdb shows the sequencer as NextSeq 500. TCRdb reran the public reads through fastp at Q25 and MiXCR, keeping productive beta chains. Rows with a matching CDR3 protein are joined into one entry that keeps the most common DNA and genes. For this sample the table gives about 80,000 distinct CDR3 sequences, of which around 12% were detected only once. The ten largest make up around 15% of the sample. The specimen comprised whole blood, sampled at baseline. All receptors come from an adult who was a healthcare worker with PCR-confirmed SARS-CoV-2 infection or an uninfected control (not recorded which). The donor label of this sample is uncertain.

This clonotype was counted ten times or more. The rearrangement uses TRBV20-1 and TRBJ1-2; possibly TRBD1 for D (6 bases). The V and J ends lost 0 bases and 8 bases respectively, with 13 bases between them. The CDR3 runs to 13 residues. Germline loops: CDR1 DFQATT, CDR2 SNEGSKA (reference sequence). The CDR3 here is CSAREGQPGGYTF. The DNA for the CDR3 is TGCAGTGCTAGAGAAGGACAGCCGGGCGGCTACACCTTC.

The chain employs TRBV5-1 and TRBJ1-1; D unclear. This CDR3 is 14 amino acids long. The V end was cut by 1 base, the J end by 0 bases, with 7 bases between. Germline V gene lookup returns CDR1 SGHRS and CDR2 YFSETQ. Here the CDR3 DNA reads TGCGCCAGCAGCTTGTACCAGTTGAACACTGAAGCTTTCTTT. Its translation is CASSLYQLNTEAFF.

There are many counts of this clonotype. The chain carries TRBV7-6 and TRBJ2-3, with 10 bases aligning to TRBD2. The CDR3 covers 16 residues. V trimming: 4 bases; J trimming: 0 bases; junction bases outside the gene matches: 4. Germline assignment: CDR1 SGHVS and CDR2 FNYEAQ. The CDR3 coding sequence is TGTGCCAGCAGCTCAGGGACTAGCGTAAGCACAGATACGCAGTATTTT. Its translation: CASSSGTSVSTDTQYF.

The chain has TRBV4-1 and TRBJ1-6; weak D call: TRBD1 (6 bases). This CDR3 is 14 amino acids long. Trimming cost V 8 bases and J 7 bases, with 15 bases left between them. In germline, CDR1 is MGHRA, CDR2 YSYEKL. The CDR3 here is CASGGWQINSPLHF. DNA of the CDR3: TGCGCCAGCGGGGGCTGGCAGATCAATTCACCCCTCCACTTT.

The rearrangement uses TRBV7-6 and TRBJ2-2; the D is unclear. The germline gives CDR1 SGHVS, CDR2 FNYEAQ. V was cut by 3 bases and J by 0 bases, with 8 bases left in between. This CDR3 region has 15 residues. For the CDR3, the DNA is TGTGCCAGCAGCTTGACTGGCGCGAACACCGGGGAGCTGTTTTTT. It specifies CASSLTGANTGELFF.

The rearrangement links TRBV10-2 to TRBJ1-1, with D hard to call. V was cut by 6 bases and J by 7 bases, with 24 bases left in between. CDR1 is WSHSY and CDR2 is SAAADI in the germline V gene. This CDR3 spans 16 amino acids. The CDR3 spells CASRELGLATGDEAFF. CDR3 nucleotides: TGCGCCAGCAGGGAACTGGGTCTGGCGACCGGAGATGAAGCTTTCTTT.

This clonotype was counted only a few times. The chain carries TRBV7-3 and TRBJ2-7; 11 nucleotides align to TRBD2. The V gene end was trimmed by 3 bases and the J gene end by 6 bases; junction bases not matched to a gene: 1. CDR3 length: 13 residues. CDR1 and CDR2 from the germline V gene are SGHTA and FQGTGA. The DNA for the CDR3 is TGTGCCAGCAGCTTTAGCGGGAGGGCCGAGCAGTACTTC. Translating it yields CASSFSGRAEQYF.

This clonotype came up a few times. The rearrangement links TRBV3-1 to TRBJ1-2; TRBD1 matches at 11 bases. The V gene's germline CDR1 is LGHDT and CDR2 YNNKEL (reference sequence). CDR3 size: 17 residues. V lost 4 bases and J lost 3; bases outside the gene matches: 10. For the CDR3, the DNA is TGTGCCAGCAGCCCGTCCGGGACAGGGGGTTTTTACTATGGCTACACCTTC. This sequence encodes CASSPSGTGGFYYGYTF.

The table lists this clonotype with many counts. The CDR3 reads CASSLRGDGYTF. In DNA, the CDR3 is TGTGCCAGCAGTTTACGAGGGGATGGCTACACCTTC. This sequence joins TRBV28 and TRBJ1-2; tentatively, D is TRBD1 (5 bases). Deletions cut 2 bases from V and 6 bases from J, with 7 bases between. The germline V gene has CDR1 MDHEN and CDR2 SYDVKM. There are 12 residues in the CDR3.

V is TRBV10-2 and J is TRBJ1-2; the match to TRBD1 covers 7 bases. With V trimmed by 6 bases and J by 2 bases, 6 bases remained unmatched. The CDR3 length is 14 residues. Germline lookup yields CDR1 WSHSY and CDR2 SAAADI. The CDR3: CASRNRGTNYGYTF. CDR3 coding DNA: TGCGCCAGCAGAAACAGGGGTACAAACTATGGCTACACCTTC.

A few counts support this clonotype. The chain joins TRBV3-1 to TRBJ1-3, with D tentatively TRBD1 (5 bases). The germline gives CDR1 LGHDT, CDR2 YNNKEL (reference sequence). V lost 2 bases to trimming and J lost 2 bases, with 10 bases between them. The CDR3 spans 15 residues. In nucleotides, the CDR3 is TGTGCCAGCAGCCAATCCGAGACAGCTGGAAACACCATATATTTT. Amino acid sequence: CASSQSETAGNTIYF.

There are many counts of this clonotype. The V gene is TRBV29-1, the J gene TRBJ2-1; 9 nucleotides agree with TRBD2. This CDR3 has 14 amino acids. The V segment lost 4 bases and the J segment 4 bases; nucleotides outside the gene matches: 5. The germline gives CDR1 SQVTM, CDR2 ANQGSEA. The DNA of the CDR3 is TGCAGCGTTGGGGGAGCGGGAGGATACAATGAGCAGTTCTTC. Protein: CSVGGAGGYNEQFF.

J is TRBJ1-2 and V is TRBV10-2, with 10 nucleotides matching TRBD1. Germline V gene data show CDR1 as WSHSY and CDR2 as SAAADI. Germline trimming cut 6 bases from V and 6 bases from J; bases unmatched to any gene: 7. CDR3 length equals 14 residues. CDR3 bases: TGCGCCAGCAGACCAGACAGGGGGCTAGATGGCTACACCTTC. Its protein is CASRPDRGLDGYTF.

This clonotype showed up just a few times. The chain is built from TRBV20-1 and TRBJ2-6; 9 bases map to TRBD2. J gave up 4 bases and V 1 base, and 5 bases lay outside the gene matches. This CDR3 is built from 16 residues. Germline assignment: CDR1 DFQATT and CDR2 SNEGSKA (reference sequence). The CDR3 bases are TGCAGTGCTAGAGGTCCTACTAGCGGGGGGGCCAACGTCCTGACTTTC. Amino acids: CSARGPTSGGANVLTF.

The chain is built from TRBV27 and TRBJ2-1; D gene ambiguous. The CDR3 has 17 amino acids. With 6 bases removed from V and 7 bases from J, the gap between germline ends came to 25 bases. Germline CDR1 reads MNHEY; CDR2 reads SMNVEV (reference sequence). CDR3: CASSSNPSLLLQNEQFF. The DNA of the CDR3 is TGTGCCAGCAGCTCAAATCCGTCCCTTCTTCTACAGAATGAGCAGTTCTTC.

The chain employs TRBV6-1 and TRBJ1-5; D is possibly TRBD1 (5 bases). This CDR3 has 15 amino acids. Trimming shortened V by 4 bases and J by 6 bases, and 16 bases separated the two germline ends. Germline values: CDR1 MNHNS, CDR2 SASEGT. Here the CDR3 reads CASSGGREVSQPQHF. The CDR3 coding sequence is TGTGCCAGCAGTGGAGGCAGGGAGGTTAGTCAGCCCCAGCATTTT.

This chain joins TRBV14 and TRBJ2-3; D is uncertain. Deletions cut 3 bases from V and 9 bases from J, with 7 bases between. Germline values: CDR1 SGHDN, CDR2 FVKESK. This CDR3 comprises 11 residues. The CDR3 is CASSHAGTQYF. The CDR3 bases are TGTGCCAGCAGCCATGCTGGGACGCAGTATTTT.

This clonotype was detected a few times. J is TRBJ1-2 and V is TRBV5-6; no firm D call. The V and J ends lost 0 bases and 4 bases respectively, with 10 bases between them. CDR3 length: 14 amino acids. Germline V gene sequence: CDR1 SGHDT, CDR2 YYEEEE. The CDR3: CASSLGTVSYGYTF. Written as DNA, the CDR3 is TGTGCCAGCAGCTTGGGAACGGTCAGCTATGGCTACACCTTC.

The chain is built from TRBV4-2 and TRBJ2-7; D not resolved. Trimming removed 1 base at V and 0 bases at J, with 10 bases between. The CDR3 totals 15 residues. CDR1 is LGHNA, CDR2 YNFKEQ, per germline. The DNA for the CDR3 is TGTGCCAGCAGCCAAGCGCCGGAAAGCTCCTACGAGCAGTACTTC. Translation: CASSQAPESSYEQYF.

Ten or more counts support this clonotype. The chain combines TRBV2 with TRBJ2-2, with TRBD1 identical over 10 bases. J was trimmed by 5 bases and V by 11 bases; bases with no gene match: 5. Germline V gives CDR1 SNHLY, CDR2 FYNNEI. This CDR3 has 13 amino acids. The CDR3 nucleotides are TGTGCCGATGGGGACAGGGGAACCGGGGAGCTGTTTTTT. It is translated as CADGDRGTGELFF.

This clonotype was counted only a few times. The chain uses TRBV27 and TRBJ1-1; D is undetermined. The CDR3 runs to 13 residues. The germline gives CDR1 MNHEY, CDR2 SMNVEV (reference sequence). Trimming shortened V by 3 bases and J by 5 bases, and 10 bases separated the two germline ends. The CDR3: CASSLGGGTEAFF. The CDR3 DNA is TGTGCCAGCAGTTTGGGTGGCGGGACTGAAGCTTTCTTT.

This clonotype was observed a handful of times. The V and J genes are TRBV5-6 and TRBJ2-7; D not certain. The length of the CDR3 is 14 residues. Trimming removed 1 base at V and 5 bases at J, with 13 bases between. CDR1 and CDR2 from the germline V gene are SGHDT and YYEEEE. CDR3 bases: TGTGCCAGCAGCTTGAGCCAGGTTCTACACGAGCAGTACTTC. This sequence encodes CASSLSQVLHEQYF.

This clonotype was observed a handful of times. The rearrangement uses TRBV12-3 or TRBV12-4 and TRBJ2-1; D remains ambiguous. Trimming left V 6 bases short and J 3 bases short, with 3 bases between. This CDR3 contains 11 residues. In nucleotides, the CDR3 is TGTGCCAGCAGCTACTACAATGAGCAGTTCTTC. Translating gives CASSYYNEQFF.

The chain recombines TRBV5-6 with TRBJ2-1, with 8 bases lining up with TRBD2. This CDR3 contains 15 residues. Germline values: CDR1 SGHDT, CDR2 YYEEEE. V gave up 3 bases and J gave up 2 bases; unmatched junction bases: 4. The DNA for the CDR3 is TGTGCCAGCAGCTATCGGGGGGGAACCTACAATGAGCAGTTCTTC. Translated: CASSYRGGTYNEQFF.

This clonotype was seen at least ten times. In DNA, the CDR3 is TGTGCCAGCAAGCGGGACTATGGCTACACCTTC. This codes for CASKRDYGYTF. V usage is TRBV6-2 or TRBV6-3 and J usage is TRBJ1-2; no clear D gene. This CDR3 has 11 residues. Looked up from germline, CDR1 is MNHEY and CDR2 is SVGEGT. Deletions cut 7 bases from V and 3 bases from J, with 6 bases between.

This chain joins TRBV6-2 or TRBV6-3 and TRBJ1-2, with 7 bases aligning to TRBD1. Germline V gene data show CDR1 as MNHEY and CDR2 as SVGEGT. V gave up 2 bases and J gave up 1 base; unmatched junction bases: 13. The CDR3 sequence is 18 residues long. CDR3 amino acids: CASSYQVEGASINYGYTF. CDR3 sequence (DNA): TGTGCCAGCAGTTACCAAGTCGAGGGGGCCTCGATTAACTATGGCTACACCTTC.